A single sample gave rise to the 30 T cell receptor beta chains below, sequenced in a study of early T cells in non-severe SARS-CoV-2 infection. Each CDR3 protein is one row after TCRdb ran MiXCR on the 5' RACE reads. Of fewer than 40,000 distinct CDR3 sequences in the sample, 3.5% to 5% were seen once. Material: whole blood. The receptor source for this set is an adult who was a healthcare worker with PCR-confirmed SARS-CoV-2 infection or an uninfected control (not recorded which).

This clonotype has only a few counts. The chain links TRBV20-1 to TRBJ1-6, with a weak D call TRBD1 (5 bases). Germline CDR1 is DFQATT and CDR2 is SNEGSKA (reference sequence). Trimming removed 3 bases at V and 5 bases at J, with 11 bases between. CDR3 length equals 14 residues. The CDR3 loop reads CSARGGPHNSPLHF. CDR3 sequence (DNA): TGCAGTGCTAGGGGGGGACCGCATAATTCACCCCTCCACTTT.

The sample holds a few counts of this clonotype. This sequence joins TRBV18 and TRBJ2-3, with D unresolved. Between the trimmed V and J ends, which lost 0 bases and 4 bases, there was a span of 5 bases. The CDR3 totals 13 residues. Germline loops: CDR1 KGHSH, CDR2 LQKENI. DNA of the CDR3: TGTGCCAGCTCACCACCGACCCCAGATACGCAGTATTTT. This sequence encodes CASSPPTPDTQYF.

This clonotype was counted ten times or more. V is TRBV7-9 and J is TRBJ1-5, with D possibly TRBD1 on 5 matching bases. V lost 0 bases, J lost 0 bases, and 18 bases lay in between. This CDR3 has 19 amino acids. Germline V lookup: CDR1 SEHNR, CDR2 FQNEAQ (reference sequence). The CDR3 loop is CASSLAGDHLYNSNQPQHF. Written as DNA, the CDR3 is TGTGCCAGCAGCTTAGCGGGGGACCACCTGTACAATAGCAATCAGCCCCAGCATTTT. Complete variable domain (other parts from reference TRBV7-9 and TRBJ1-5): DTGVSQNPRHKITKRGQNVTFRCDPISEHNRLYWYRQTLGQGPEFLTYFQNEAQLEKSRLLSDRFSAERPKGSFSTLEIQRTEQGDSAMYLCASSLAGDHLYNSNQPQHFGDGTRLSIL.

The sample holds many counts of this clonotype. The genes are TRBV11-2 and TRBJ2-5; 8 nucleotides match TRBD1. Germline V CDR1 and CDR2: SGHAT, FQNNGV. J was trimmed by 4 bases and V by 5 bases; bases with no gene match: 6. The CDR3 runs to 14 residues. The CDR3 reads CASSPRTGRETQYF. The CDR3 coding sequence is TGTGCCAGCAGCCCAAGGACAGGGAGAGAGACCCAGTACTTC.

Worth noting for this clonotype: A read error may explain this, as a much larger clone is one base away. This CDR3 is missing its conserved last phenylalanine or tryptophan, likely due to a read error. The chain joins TRBV11-2 to TRBJ2-1; 8 nucleotides line up with TRBD2. The ends lost 5 bases at V and 2 bases at J; junction bases unmatched: 2. The CDR3 sequence is 14 residues long. Germline CDR1 SGHAT, CDR2 FQNNGV. The CDR3 loop is CASSHGGAYNEQFS. The CDR3 coding sequence is TGTGCCAGCAGCCACGGGGGGGCCTACAATGAGCAGTTCTCC.

This clonotype was recorded at least ten times. The genes are TRBV12-3 or TRBV12-4 and TRBJ1-4, with D possibly TRBD1 on 5 matching bases. V was pared by 8 bases and J by 7 bases, with 23 bases between. CDR3 length: 16 residues. Here the CDR3 DNA reads TGTGCCAGCGGACGCGGGGCACGCCGCACCTCTGAAAAACTGTTTTTT. Translation: CASGRGARRTSEKLFF.

This clonotype appeared many times. The V call is TRBV7-9, the J call TRBJ2-2; D is uncertain. Germline values: CDR1 SEHNR, CDR2 FQNEAQ (reference sequence). There are 13 residues in the CDR3. The ends were cut back, 4 bases at V and 7 bases at J, with 10 bases in the middle. The CDR3: CASSSRVYGELFF. The DNA for the CDR3 is TGTGCCAGCAGCTCCCGAGTGTACGGGGAGCTGTTTTTT. Complete variable domain (other parts from reference TRBV7-9 and TRBJ2-2): DTGVSQNPRHKITKRGQNVTFRCDPISEHNRLYWYRQTLGQGPEFLTYFQNEAQLEKSRLLSDRFSAERPKGSFSTLEIQRTEQGDSAMYLCASSSRVYGELFFGEGSRLTVL.

This clonotype was recorded at least ten times. The chain recombines TRBV25-1 with TRBJ2-7, with 11 bases lining up with TRBD2. Germline V gene sequence: CDR1 MGHDK, CDR2 SYGVNS. This CDR3 is built from 16 residues. Unmatched junction bases numbered 4, after V lost 1 base and J lost 2 bases. CDR3 sequence: CASSESKTSGTYEQYF. The DNA for the CDR3 is TGTGCCAGCAGTGAATCTAAGACTAGCGGGACCTACGAGCAGTACTTC.

V usage is TRBV10-3 and J usage is TRBJ1-6, with D tentatively TRBD1 (6 bases). Trimming removed 9 bases at V and 7 bases at J, with 13 bases between. The length of the CDR3 is 13 residues. The V gene's germline CDR1 is ENHRY and CDR2 SYGVKD. The CDR3 sequence: CAISGTSNSPLHF. CDR3 coding DNA: TGTGCCATATCCGGGACATCGAATTCACCCCTCCACTTT.

This clonotype was recorded many times. The chain joins TRBV6-5 to TRBJ2-1; weak D call: TRBD1 (6 bases). Germline V lookup: CDR1 MNHEY, CDR2 SVGAGI. V lost 5 bases, J lost 2 bases, and 10 bases lay in between. The length of the CDR3 is 14 residues. The CDR3 protein is CASSPQGPYNEQFF. The CDR3 DNA is TGTGCCAGCAGTCCACAGGGACCCTACAATGAGCAGTTCTTC.

This clonotype was counted many times. The chain uses TRBV12-3 or TRBV12-4 and TRBJ2-1; 10 bases line up with TRBD2. CDR3 length: 15 amino acids. J lost 4 bases, V lost 6 bases, and 6 bases had no gene match. The chain's CDR3 is CASSPSGGLYNEQFF. The DNA of the CDR3 is TGTGCCAGCAGCCCTAGCGGGGGACTTTACAATGAGCAGTTCTTC.

This clonotype was recorded many times. The chain uses TRBV5-4 and TRBJ1-3; D remains ambiguous. Trimming stripped 0 bases from V and 2 bases from J, with 6 bases between. CDR1 is SGHNT and CDR2 is YYREEE in the germline V gene (reference sequence). The CDR3 is made up of 14 amino acids. The CDR3 reads CASSLAGAGNTIYF. The DNA of the CDR3 is TGTGCCAGCAGCTTGGCTGGGGCTGGAAACACCATATATTTT. The full variable domain, completed using reference TRBV5-4 and TRBJ1-3, is ETGVTQSPTHLIKTRGQQVTLRCSSQSGHNTVSWYQQALGQGPQFIFQYYREEENGRGNFPPRFSGLQFPNYSSELNVNALELDDSALYLCASSLAGAGNTIYFGEGSWLTVV.

This clonotype turned up a few times. CDR3 in amino acids: CASSLFRGPPGEQYF. CDR3 nucleotides: TGTGCCAGCAGTTTATTCAGGGGGCCCCCTGGGGAGCAGTACTTC. The J gene is TRBJ2-7, the V gene TRBV28, with 8 nucleotides matching TRBD1. The CDR3 extends over 15 amino acids. V gave up 1 base and J gave up 7 bases; unmatched junction bases: 9. Per the germline V gene, CDR1 is MDHEN and CDR2 is SYDVKM.

This clonotype was detected many times. This chain connects TRBV29-1 to TRBJ2-1, with 7 bases identical to TRBD2. This CDR3 comprises 16 residues. Germline lookup yields CDR1 SQVTM and CDR2 ANQGSEA. J was trimmed by 5 bases and V by 4 bases; bases with no gene match: 14. CDR3 loop: CSVGGLRGGRDNEQFF. The CDR3 DNA sequence: TGCAGCGTTGGGGGCTTGAGGGGCGGGAGAGACAATGAGCAGTTCTTC.

This clonotype has a count of ten or more. The chain is built from TRBV7-2 and TRBJ2-1; D call uncertain. The CDR3 consists of 13 residues. Germline V lookup: CDR1 SGHTA, CDR2 FQGNSA. Trimming shortened V by 5 bases and J by 10 bases, and 15 bases separated the two germline ends. This CDR3 reads CASSPDLYGEQFF. DNA of the CDR3: TGTGCCAGCAGCCCAGACCTGTACGGGGAGCAGTTCTTC.

This clonotype was counted ten times or more. The genes are TRBV5-4 and TRBJ2-1; TRBD2 matches 14 bases. V lost 4 bases to trimming and J lost 6 bases; unmatched junction nucleotides: 6. CDR1 SGHNT and CDR2 YYREEE come from the germline V gene (reference sequence). The CDR3 is 16 residues long. This chain's CDR3 is CASSPLGTSGGNEQFF. Here the CDR3 DNA reads TGTGCCAGCAGCCCATTAGGGACTAGCGGGGGCAATGAGCAGTTCTTC.

This clonotype was detected many times. The chain carries TRBV7-9 and TRBJ2-5; 10 bases match TRBD1. Losses at the gene ends were 6 bases for V and 4 bases for J; bases not matched to a gene: 11. The CDR3 covers 16 residues. Germline lookup yields CDR1 SEHNR and CDR2 FQNEAQ (reference sequence). The CDR3 sequence: CASSPPGQGFGETQYF. The CDR3 region has the DNA TGTGCCAGCAGTCCGCCGGGACAGGGGTTTGGAGAGACCCAGTACTTC.

This clonotype has ten or more counts. This chain uses TRBV14 with TRBJ1-4; TRBD1 is a possible D gene (5 bases). Trimming pared 4 bases from V and 5 bases from J, leaving 17 bases between. Germline V gene sequence: CDR1 SGHDN, CDR2 FVKESK. CDR3 size: 16 residues. The CDR3 here is CASSPQKGISNEKLFF. The CDR3 coding sequence is TGTGCCAGCAGCCCCCAAAAGGGGATTTCCAATGAAAAACTGTTTTTT.

This clonotype was seen ten or more times. The chain couples TRBV2 to TRBJ2-2; no clear D. Trimming stripped 6 bases from V and 5 bases from J, with 7 bases between. The CDR3 totals 12 residues. CDR1 and CDR2 from the germline V gene are SNHLY and FYNNEI. CDR3 nucleotide sequence: TGTGCCAGCAGCCGCAATACCGGGGAGCTGTTTTTT. This codes for CASSRNTGELFF.

This clonotype was recorded many times. The chain couples TRBV20-1 to TRBJ2-1; D unclear. V lost 1 base and J lost 11, with 12 bases in between. In germline, CDR1 is DFQATT, CDR2 SNEGSKA (reference sequence). The CDR3 is 12 amino acids. CDR3 loop: CSARGRPRKQFF. CDR3 nucleotide sequence: TGCAGTGCTAGAGGGCGGCCCAGGAAGCAGTTCTTC.

This clonotype was seen repeatedly, ten times or more. The chain uses TRBV12-3 or TRBV12-4 and TRBJ1-5; D unresolved. The V and J ends lost 5 bases and 2 bases respectively, with 22 bases between them. CDR3 length equals 18 residues. Here the CDR3 DNA reads TGTGCCAGCAGTCCACGCCACGCGGGGAGCGGGGGCAATCAGCCCCAGCATTTT. Protein: CASSPRHAGSGGNQPQHF.

This clonotype was recorded many times. The V gene is TRBV18, the J gene TRBJ2-1; a weak D match, TRBD1 (6 bases). Trimming pared 8 bases from V and 1 base from J, leaving 15 bases between. Germline CDR1 reads KGHSH; CDR2 reads LQKENI. This CDR3 has 15 residues. For the CDR3, the DNA is TGTGCCAGCAGAGCAGGGGCTAGTTCCTACAATGAGCAGTTCTTC. This encodes CASRAGASSYNEQFF.

This clonotype was detected many times. This rearrangement joins TRBV15 to TRBJ2-5, with 10 bases identical to TRBD2. Trimming cost V 2 bases and J 4 bases; bases outside gene matches: 4. This CDR3 is 15 amino acids long. Germline V gene lookup returns CDR1 LNHNV and CDR2 YYDKDF (reference sequence). The CDR3 loop reads CATSRRSGGVETQYF. The CDR3 DNA follows: TGTGCCACCAGCAGACGGAGCGGGGGGGTAGAGACCCAGTACTTC.

This clonotype occurred many times. This chain links TRBV7-2 with TRBJ2-6; possibly TRBD1 for D (6 bases). The CDR3 loop spans 15 amino acids. Germline CDR1 reads SGHTA; CDR2 reads FQGNSA. V was shortened by 5 bases and J by 4 bases, with 12 bases between the two germline ends. This CDR3 is CASSTGSRGANVLTF. CDR3 in DNA: TGTGCCAGCAGCACAGGGTCGCGGGGGGCCAACGTCCTGACTTTC.

This clonotype was observed at least ten times. This chain links TRBV20-1 with TRBJ1-1; no clear D. Trimming pared 5 bases from V and 7 bases from J, leaving 11 bases between. The CDR3 runs to 11 residues. CDR1 DFQATT and CDR2 SNEGSKA come from the germline V gene (reference sequence). CDR3 loop: CSARQEIEAFF. CDR3 DNA: TGCAGTGCTCGTCAGGAGATTGAAGCTTTCTTT.

Comments on this clonotype: Being one base from a much bigger clone, this may be a read error. V gene TRBV20-1 combines with J gene TRBJ1-1, with D perhaps matching TRBD1 (5 bases). The CDR3 consists of 13 residues. V was clipped by 4 bases and J by 2 bases, with 11 bases between them. Germline loops: CDR1 DFQATT, CDR2 SNEGSKA (reference sequence). CDR3 in amino acids: CSATGAVNTEAFF. DNA for the CDR3: TGCAGTGCTACCGGGGCGGTTAACACTGAAGCTTTCTTT.

This clonotype has ten or more counts. The chain is built from TRBV5-4 and TRBJ2-4; a possible D gene is TRBD2 (5 bases). This CDR3 contains 17 residues. Trimming shortened V by 4 bases and J by 1 base, and 18 bases separated the two germline ends. The germline V gene encodes CDR1 SGHNT and CDR2 YYREEE (reference sequence). The CDR3: CASSAGVGLGAKNIQYF. The DNA of the CDR3 is TGTGCCAGCAGCGCGGGTGTTGGGCTCGGGGCCAAAAACATTCAGTACTTC. The variable domain in full, completed from reference TRBV5-4 and TRBJ2-4, reads ETGVTQSPTHLIKTRGQQVTLRCSSQSGHNTVSWYQQALGQGPQFIFQYYREEENGRGNFPPRFSGLQFPNYSSELNVNALELDDSALYLCASSAGVGLGAKNIQYFGAGTRLSVL.

This clonotype was seen repeatedly, ten times or more. The J gene is TRBJ2-7, the V gene TRBV7-3; 10 bases line up with TRBD1. Germline V gene lookup returns CDR1 SGHTA and CDR2 FQGTGA. Trimming took 1 base from V and 7 from J; bases not matched to a gene: 10. The CDR3 runs to 16 residues. The CDR3 sequence is CASSLSTGQGSGEQYF. The CDR3 nucleotides read TGTGCCAGCAGCTTAAGTACGGGACAGGGGTCTGGAGAGCAGTACTTC.

This clonotype was found many times. The gene calls are TRBV28 and TRBJ2-3; D unresolved. The CDR3 loop spans 15 amino acids. CDR1 MDHEN and CDR2 SYDVKM come from the germline V gene. Trimming removed 5 bases from V and 2 bases from J, with 14 bases in between. The chain's CDR3 is CASSPSRVSTDTQYF. DNA of the CDR3: TGTGCCAGCAGTCCGTCCCGGGTTTCCACAGATACGCAGTATTTT. The full variable domain, in which reference TRBV28 and TRBJ2-3 provide the parts outside the CDR3, is DVKVTQSSRYLVKRTGEKVFLECVQDMDHENMFWYRQDPGLGLRLIYFSYDVKMKEKGDIPEGYSVSREKKERFSLILESASTNQTSMYLCASSPSRVSTDTQYFGPGTRLTVL.

This clonotype was counted at least ten times. The chain employs TRBV18 and TRBJ2-5; unclear D gene. The germline V gene has CDR1 KGHSH and CDR2 LQKENI. CDR3 length: 14 residues. The V gene lost 3 bases and the J gene lost 3 bases, with 11 bases spanning the gap. This CDR3 reads CASSPESREETQYF. The CDR3 DNA reads as TGTGCCAGCTCACCGGAGAGTCGGGAAGAGACCCAGTACTTC. Looking up the rest from reference TRBV18 and TRBJ2-5 gives the full variable domain: NAGVMQNPRHLVRRRGQEARLRCSPMKGHSHVYWYRQLPEEGLKFMVYLQKENIIDESGMPKERFSAEFPKEGPSILRIQQVVRGDSAAYFCASSPESREETQYFGPGTRLLVL.